This T cell receptor (beta chain) was recorded in a study of T-cell memory formation after mild COVID-19. Study-level results: That cross-reactive memory joined was suggested by some responding clones appearing in pre-infection memory. Clones contracting day 15 to 85 were balanced CD4/CD8; later expanders leaned CD4+.

With constant-segment primers, 5'RACE yielded cDNA libraries of TCR alpha and TCR beta that carried sample barcodes and UMIs. TCRdb re-derived calls from the 5' RACE reads in MiXCR, one entry per CDR3 protein. The data show around 420,000 distinct CDR3 sequences, approximately 25% seen once. There are 17 residues in the CDR3. Trimming removed 4 bases from V and 5 bases from J; junction bases left unmatched: 14. Germline V gives CDR1 SGHVS, CDR2 FQNEAQ. This clonotype was detected many times. Its antigen is undetermined. This chain links TRBV7-8 with TRBJ2-3; 8 nucleotides line up with TRBD2. The clonotype originates from an adult woman who had mild COVID-19 (a few samples of this study predate the infection). Cell type and time point are not known. Sequenced: PBMCs or a T cell subset sorted from them (not recorded which). CDR3 sequence (DNA): TGTGCCAGCAGCTCCCGGGGCGGGAGGTCATCAAGAGATACGCAGTATTTT. Translated, it gives CASSSRGGRSSRDTQYF.